A single sample gave rise to the 12 T cell receptor beta chains below, sequenced in a study of radiotherapy plus CTLA-4 blockade in lung cancer. The method was immunoSEQ multiplex PCR; TCRdb's version includes in-frame clones alone and lacks a portion of them. The sample yields around 110,000 clones, about 83% seen once. Material: peripheral blood, obtained from a patient treated with radiotherapy plus ipilimumab. These receptors all come from a human donor with non-small cell lung cancer that progressed on radiotherapy plus ipilimumab. Some clones in this sample may be carry-over from other donors' samples.

In DNA, the CDR3 is TGTGCCAGCAGCTTAGCGCGTCACATAGCTAACTATGGCTACACCTTC. It is translated as CASSLARHIANYGYTF. The rearrangement links TRBV7-2 to TRBJ1-2; D unresolved. The germline V and J ends were trimmed by 0 bases and 0 bases, with 11 bases remaining between them. Looked up from germline, CDR1 is SGHTA and CDR2 is FQGNSA. This CDR3 is built from 16 residues.

The gene calls are TRBV11-2 and TRBJ2-3; D gene unclear. V was cut by 4 bases and J by 5 bases, with 7 bases left in between. Germline-derived CDR1 and CDR2 are SGHAT and FQNNGV. The CDR3 is 12 amino acids. The CDR3 spells CASSSQLDTQYF. In DNA, the CDR3 is TGTGCCAGCAGCTCGCAACTAGATACGCAGTATTTT.

This rearrangement joins TRBV19 to TRBJ1-1, with D tentatively TRBD1 (5 bases). The CDR3 is made up of 14 amino acids. Germline values: CDR1 LNHDA, CDR2 SQIVND (reference sequence). Deletions cut 3 bases from V and 6 bases from J, with 14 bases between. CDR3 bases: TGTGCCAGTAGTATCCGGGGGGTGGGGTCTGAAGCTTTCTTT. Protein sequence: CASSIRGVGSEAFF. Combining the CDR3 with reference TRBV19 and TRBJ1-1 gives the whole variable domain DGGITQSPKYLFRKEGQNVTLSCEQNLNHDAMYWYRQDPGQGLRLIYYSQIVNDFQKGDIAEGYSVSREKKESFPLTVTSAQKNPTAFYLCASSIRGVGSEAFFGQGTRLTVV.

This clone was seen ten or more times. The chain employs TRBV2 and TRBJ1-3, with D possibly matching TRBD1 (6 bases). The CDR3 totals 16 residues. CDR1 is SNHLY and CDR2 is FYNNEI in the germline V gene. With 5 bases removed from V and 2 bases from J, the gap between germline ends came to 16 bases. The CDR3 loop is CASSPTGSGAGNTIYF. In DNA form, the CDR3 reads TGTGCCAGCAGTCCCACAGGGTCCGGGGCTGGAAACACCATATATTTT.

The gene calls are TRBV14 and TRBJ2-3; TRBD2 might be the D (6 bases). The V and J ends lost 4 bases and 6 bases respectively, with 14 bases between them. Germline V lookup: CDR1 SGHDN, CDR2 FVKESK. The CDR3 is 14 amino acids. The CDR3 loop is CASSRWDLRDTQYF. The CDR3 DNA is TGTGCCAGCAGCCGCTGGGACTTGAGGGATACGCAGTATTTT.

The gene calls are TRBV5-4 and TRBJ1-3, with a possible D match to TRBD1 (5 bases). The V and J ends lost 0 bases and 4 bases respectively, with 14 bases between them. This CDR3 is 16 amino acids long. Germline V CDR1 and CDR2: SGHNT, YYREEE (reference sequence). The CDR3 bases are TGTGCCAGCAGCTTGGGGGGCCATGGCCGGGGAAACACCATATATTTT. It translates to CASSLGGHGRGNTIYF.

The chain combines TRBV7-8 with TRBJ1-1; TRBD1 matches at 9 bases. Germline-derived CDR1 and CDR2 are SGHVS and FQNEAQ. The CDR3 totals 14 residues. V lost 3 bases, J lost 6 bases, and 5 bases stayed unmatched. CDR3 nucleotide sequence: TGTGCCAGCAGCTTGGGACAGGGAGTTCCTGAAGCTTTCTTT. It specifies CASSLGQGVPEAFF.

The table lists this clone with a few counts. This chain links TRBV30 with TRBJ2-1; a weak D match, TRBD2 (6 bases). Trimming shortened V by 5 bases and J by 10 bases, and 6 bases separated the two germline ends. From germline, CDR1 is GTSNPN and CDR2 SVGIG (reference sequence). The CDR3 contains 9 residues. CDR3 residues: CAWGGEQFF. The DNA for the CDR3 is TGTGCCTGGGGGGGGGAGCAGTTCTTC.

In nucleotides, the CDR3 is TGTGCCAGCAGTGAATCCGGGGAGGCGACCCAGTACTTC. It codes for CASSESGEATQYF. The chain links TRBV2 to TRBJ2-5; a weak D match, TRBD2 (6 bases). CDR3 length equals 13 residues. Trimming took 2 bases from V and 7 from J, leaving 11 bases between them. The germline V gene has CDR1 SNHLY and CDR2 FYNNEI.

The chain is built from TRBV27 and TRBJ1-5; weak D call: TRBD1 (6 bases). CDR1 is MNHEY and CDR2 is SMNVEV in the germline V gene (reference sequence). V lost 8 bases and J lost 1, with 12 bases in between. The CDR3 has 14 residues. CDR3 in DNA: TGTGCCAGCGGTGGGACATTGAGCAATCAGCCCCAGCATTTT. Protein product: CASGGTLSNQPQHF.

This clone has a single count. The chain uses TRBV5-1 and TRBJ1-1; D remains ambiguous. In germline, CDR1 is SGHRS, CDR2 YFSETQ. Trimming pared 4 bases from V and 4 bases from J, leaving 11 bases between. This CDR3 comprises 13 residues. CDR3 DNA sequence: TGCGCCAGCAGCGCATTGTCCAGCACTGAAGCTTTCTTT. This sequence encodes CASSALSSTEAFF.

In its sample, this clone was seen once. The V gene is TRBV7-6, the J gene TRBJ1-3; no reliable D call. The V gene's germline CDR1 is SGHVS and CDR2 FNYEAQ. Trimming took 1 base from V and 2 from J, leaving 12 bases between them. The CDR3 spans 16 residues. The CDR3: CASSLVNSAAGNTIYF. The DNA for the CDR3 is TGTGCCAGCAGCTTAGTGAACAGCGCAGCTGGAAACACCATATATTTT.